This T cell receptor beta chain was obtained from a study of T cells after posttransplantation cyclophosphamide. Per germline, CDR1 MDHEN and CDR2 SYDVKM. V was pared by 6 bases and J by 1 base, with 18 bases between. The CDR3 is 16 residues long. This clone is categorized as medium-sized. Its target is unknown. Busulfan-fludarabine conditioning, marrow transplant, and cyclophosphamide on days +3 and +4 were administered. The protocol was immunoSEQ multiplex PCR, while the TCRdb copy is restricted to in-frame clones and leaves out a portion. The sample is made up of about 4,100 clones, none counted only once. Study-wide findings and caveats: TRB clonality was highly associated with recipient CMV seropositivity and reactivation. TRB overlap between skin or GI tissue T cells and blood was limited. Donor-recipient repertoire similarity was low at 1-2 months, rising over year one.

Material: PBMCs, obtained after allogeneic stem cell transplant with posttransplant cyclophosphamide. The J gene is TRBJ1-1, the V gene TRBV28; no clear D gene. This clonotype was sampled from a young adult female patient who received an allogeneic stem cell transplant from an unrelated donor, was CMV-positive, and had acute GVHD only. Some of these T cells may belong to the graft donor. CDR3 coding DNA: TGTGCCAGCAGGCCGCAAGGACTTCGGGGGAACACTGAAGCTTTCTTT. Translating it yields CASRPQGLRGNTEAFF.